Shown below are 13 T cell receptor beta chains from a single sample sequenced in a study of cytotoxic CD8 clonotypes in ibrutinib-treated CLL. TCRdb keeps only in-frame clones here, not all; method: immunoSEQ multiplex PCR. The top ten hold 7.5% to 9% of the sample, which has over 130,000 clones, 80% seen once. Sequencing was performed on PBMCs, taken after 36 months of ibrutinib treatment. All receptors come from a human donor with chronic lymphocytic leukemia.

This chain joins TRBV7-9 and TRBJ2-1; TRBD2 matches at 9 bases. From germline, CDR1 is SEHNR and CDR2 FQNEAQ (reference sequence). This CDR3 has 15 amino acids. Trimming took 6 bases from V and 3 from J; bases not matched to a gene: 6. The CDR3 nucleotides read TGTGCCAGCAGGGTTAGCGGGAGCGTCTACAATGAGCAGTTCTTC. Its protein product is CASRVSGSVYNEQFF.

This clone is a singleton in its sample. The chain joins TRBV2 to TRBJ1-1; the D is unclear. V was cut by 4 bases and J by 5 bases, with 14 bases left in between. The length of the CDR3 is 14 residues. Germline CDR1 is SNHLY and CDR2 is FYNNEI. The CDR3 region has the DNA TGTGCCAGCAGTGCCCGCCTCGGCGGGACTGAAGCTTTCTTT. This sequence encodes CASSARLGGTEAFF. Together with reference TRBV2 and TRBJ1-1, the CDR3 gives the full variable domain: EPEVTQTPSHQVTQMGQEVILRCVPISNHLYFYWYRQILGQKVEFLVSFYNNEISEKSEIFDDQFSVERPDGSNFTLKIRSTKLEDSAMYFCASSARLGGTEAFFGQGTRLTVV.

The CDR3 loop is CAAWTGLASYEQYF. Written as DNA, the CDR3 is TGTGCCGCTTGGACAGGACTAGCCTCCTACGAGCAGTACTTC. The V gene is TRBV10-3, the J gene TRBJ2-7, with a possible D match to TRBD2 (8 bases). This CDR3 has 14 residues. CDR1 and CDR2 from the germline V gene are ENHRY and SYGVKD. Trimming removed 11 bases at V and 0 bases at J, with 17 bases between.

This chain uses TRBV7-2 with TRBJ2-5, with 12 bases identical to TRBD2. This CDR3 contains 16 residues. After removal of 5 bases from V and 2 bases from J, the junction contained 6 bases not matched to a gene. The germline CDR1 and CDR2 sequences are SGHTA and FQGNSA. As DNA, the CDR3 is TGTGCCAGCAGCGGAACTAGCGGGAGGTTTCAAGAGACCCAGTACTTC. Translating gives CASSGTSGRFQETQYF.

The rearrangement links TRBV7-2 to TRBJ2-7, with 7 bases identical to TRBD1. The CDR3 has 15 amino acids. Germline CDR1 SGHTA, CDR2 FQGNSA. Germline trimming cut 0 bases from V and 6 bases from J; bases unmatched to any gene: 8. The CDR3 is CASSLALDRWSEQYF. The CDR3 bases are TGTGCCAGCAGCTTAGCTTTGGACAGGTGGTCCGAGCAGTACTTC.

The CDR3 DNA sequence: TGCGCCAGCAGCCAAACTGGACAGTCCAATCAGCCCCAGCATTTT. Its protein is CASSQTGQSNQPQHF. The rearrangement uses TRBV4-1 and TRBJ1-5; a weak D match, TRBD1 (6 bases). Germline assignment: CDR1 MGHRA and CDR2 YSYEKL. This CDR3 has 15 residues. Trimming took off 2 bases at V and 3 bases at J, with 11 bases between the two ends.

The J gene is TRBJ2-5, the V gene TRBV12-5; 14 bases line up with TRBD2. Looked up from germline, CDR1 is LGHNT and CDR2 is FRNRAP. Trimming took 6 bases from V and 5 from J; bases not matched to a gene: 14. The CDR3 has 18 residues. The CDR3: CASGLGAGLAGVGETQYF. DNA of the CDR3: TGTGCTAGTGGATTAGGGGCGGGACTAGCGGGAGTCGGTGAGACCCAGTACTTC.

The CDR3, as DNA: TGTGCCAGCAGCCGGGGACAGGCTGGGCGCGAGCAGTACTTC. Protein: CASSRGQAGREQYF. This sequence joins TRBV28 and TRBJ2-7, with 8 bases aligning to TRBD1. The V gene end was trimmed by 6 bases and the J gene end by 6 bases; junction bases not matched to a gene: 10. The CDR3 is 14 residues long. Germline CDR1 and CDR2: MDHEN and SYDVKM.

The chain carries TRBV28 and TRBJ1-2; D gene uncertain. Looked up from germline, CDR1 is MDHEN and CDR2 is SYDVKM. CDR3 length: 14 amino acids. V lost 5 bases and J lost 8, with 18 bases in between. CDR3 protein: CASSLPVGRGGYTF. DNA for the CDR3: TGTGCCAGCAGTCTCCCAGTAGGGAGAGGAGGCTACACCTTC.

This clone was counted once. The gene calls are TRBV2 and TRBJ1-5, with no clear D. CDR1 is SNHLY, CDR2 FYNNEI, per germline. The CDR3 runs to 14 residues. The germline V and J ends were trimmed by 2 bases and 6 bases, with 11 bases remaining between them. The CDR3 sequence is CASSESLSGQPQHF. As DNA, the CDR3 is TGTGCCAGCAGTGAATCTCTTTCGGGTCAGCCCCAGCATTTT.

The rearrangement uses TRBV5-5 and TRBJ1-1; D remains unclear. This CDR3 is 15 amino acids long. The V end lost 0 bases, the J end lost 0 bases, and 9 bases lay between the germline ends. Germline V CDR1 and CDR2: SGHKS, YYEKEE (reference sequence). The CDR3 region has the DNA TGTGCCAGCAGCTTGGTCGGAGGAATGAACACTGAAGCTTTCTTT. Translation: CASSLVGGMNTEAFF.

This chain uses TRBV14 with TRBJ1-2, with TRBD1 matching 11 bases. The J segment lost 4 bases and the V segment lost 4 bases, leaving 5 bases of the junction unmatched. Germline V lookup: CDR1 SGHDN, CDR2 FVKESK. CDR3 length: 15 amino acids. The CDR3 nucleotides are TGTGCCAGCAGCCGCCCCGGGACAGGGGGCTATGGCTACACCTTC. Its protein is CASSRPGTGGYGYTF.

CDR3 DNA: TGCAGTGCTAGAAGAGGCTATGGCTACACCTTC. It yields the protein CSARRGYGYTF. This chain links TRBV20-1 with TRBJ1-2; D is ambiguous. Germline CDR1 DFQATT, CDR2 SNEGSKA (reference sequence). V shed 2 bases and J shed 4 bases, with 5 bases lying between them. This CDR3 has 11 amino acids.